The T cell receptor (beta chain) described here comes from a study of T cell responses to AZD1222 COVID-19 vaccine. Some clones are missing from TCRdb's copy, which holds only in-frame ones; the method was immunoSEQ multiplex PCR. The repertoire includes roughly 120,000 clones, more than 85% of them detected once, and 9.8% sits in the top ten. Study findings and constraints: No day 14 peak samples; only post-peak repertoires were characterized. Spike-wide coverage was observed for vaccine-associated CD4 TCRs, with dominant responses at 160-218 and 743-854.

About this clone: The antigen is undetermined.

CDR3 length: 12 amino acids. CDR1 and CDR2 (germline): MNHNY, SVGAGI (reference sequence). Trimming removed 8 bases from V and 6 bases from J, with 10 bases in between. This specimen consisted of peripheral blood, obtained on day 0 of AZD1222 vaccination. The sequence came from an adult in good health. The chain couples TRBV6-6 to TRBJ1-4; D is uncertain. The CDR3 spells CASRGGDEKLFF. CDR3 coding DNA: TGTGCCAGCCGGGGAGGAGATGAAAAACTGTTTTTT.